The 6 T cell receptor beta chains below come from one sample, sequenced in a study of blood T cell repertoires in COVID-19. The repertoire was sequenced with immunoSEQ multiplex PCR; TCRdb's copy has only in-frame clones and lacks some. The table has just over 300,000 clones, over 85% seen once; the top ten hold roughly 1.9%. Sequences were obtained from peripheral blood. The receptors originated from a woman in her thirties with COVID-19, enrolled during active disease.

This rearrangement joins TRBV19 to TRBJ2-7; 10 bases are shared with TRBD1. Germline V gene data show CDR1 as LNHDA and CDR2 as SQIVND (reference sequence). Germline trimming cut 8 bases from V and 7 bases from J; bases unmatched to any gene: 14. This CDR3 has 15 amino acids. For the CDR3, the DNA is TGTGCCAGTCATGAAGGGACAGGGGTAAACCGGGAGCAGTACGTC. It specifies CASHEGTGVNREQYV.

In this sample, this clone turned up a few times. This chain connects TRBV19 to TRBJ1-6, with D hard to call. The V gene's germline CDR1 is LNHDA and CDR2 SQIVND (reference sequence). The CDR3 loop spans 15 amino acids. V was pared by 7 bases and J by 8 bases, with 18 bases between. In DNA form, the CDR3 reads TGTGCCAGTACCACAACGTCGGGGAACTATTCACCCCTCCACTTT. Residues: CASTTTSGNYSPLHF.

The CDR3 sequence: CASSSGGPNNQPQHF. CDR3 DNA: TGTGCCAGCAGCTCAGGAGGCCCTAACAATCAGCCCCAGCATTTT. The rearrangement joins TRBV7-2 to TRBJ1-5, with D unclear. This CDR3 has 15 residues. The germline gives CDR1 SGHTA, CDR2 FQGNSA. Trimming pared 4 bases from V and 3 bases from J, leaving 13 bases between.

J is TRBJ2-1 and V is TRBV29-1, with a tentative D call TRBD2 (5 bases). The CDR3 extends over 12 amino acids. With 4 bases removed from V and 8 bases from J, the gap between germline ends came to 12 bases. The germline gives CDR1 SQVTM, CDR2 ANQGSEA. CDR3 sequence reads: CSVAGTVDEQFF. In DNA, the CDR3 is TGCAGCGTTGCGGGAACGGTAGATGAGCAGTTCTTC.

This sequence joins TRBV11-2 and TRBJ1-1; D gene ambiguous. The V end was cut by 0 bases, the J end by 7 bases, with 12 bases between. The CDR3 length is 14 residues. The germline V gene has CDR1 SGHAT and CDR2 FQNNGV. CDR3 in amino acids: CASSLDTRSVEAFF. Here the CDR3 DNA reads TGTGCCAGCAGCTTAGATACTCGGAGTGTTGAAGCTTTCTTT.

The chain joins TRBV24-1 to TRBJ1-2; TRBD1 might be the D (5 bases). This CDR3 contains 12 residues. Germline V gene sequence: CDR1 KGHDR, CDR2 SFDVKD. V gave up 1 base and J gave up 8 bases, with 7 bases separating them. The CDR3 sequence: CATSDFDSGYTF. The CDR3 DNA sequence: TGTGCCACCAGTGATTTTGACAGCGGCTACACCTTC.